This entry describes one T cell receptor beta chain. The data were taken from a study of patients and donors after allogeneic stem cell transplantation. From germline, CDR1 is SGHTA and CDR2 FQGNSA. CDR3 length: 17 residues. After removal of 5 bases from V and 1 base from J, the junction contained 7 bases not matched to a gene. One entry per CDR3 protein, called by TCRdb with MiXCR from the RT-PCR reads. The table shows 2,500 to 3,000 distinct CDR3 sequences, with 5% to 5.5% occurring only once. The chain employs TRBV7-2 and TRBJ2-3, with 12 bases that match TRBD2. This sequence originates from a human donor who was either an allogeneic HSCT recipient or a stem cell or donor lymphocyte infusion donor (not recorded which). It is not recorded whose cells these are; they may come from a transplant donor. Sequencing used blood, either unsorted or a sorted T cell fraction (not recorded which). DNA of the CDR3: TGTGCCAGCAGCACTCGACTAGCGGGAGATCGCACAGATACGCAGTATTTT. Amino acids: CASSTRLAGDRTDTQYF.